This T cell receptor beta chain was profiled in a study of control samples from healthy donors and cancer patients. Germline assignment: CDR1 SNHLY and CDR2 FYNNEI. V was shortened by 6 bases and J by 1 base, with 13 bases between the two germline ends. This CDR3 region has 15 residues. Here immunoSEQ multiplex PCR was the method, and the copy in TCRdb shows in-frame clones only, minus some. The sample contains some 130,000 clones, more than 80% of which appear only once. This clonotype originated in a man aged 18 to 35 in good health. The sample consisted of blood. The chain has TRBV2 and TRBJ1-5; possible D gene TRBD1, 5 bases. The DNA of the CDR3 is TGTGCCAGCAGGGGGGGAGGGTTGAGCAATCAGCCCCAGCATTTT. The encoded protein is CASRGGGLSNQPQHF.